This entry describes one TCR beta chain. The sample originates from a study of CD8+ T cells in alopecia areata. Background on the study: Oral tofacitinib (5 to 10 mg twice daily) was administered to treated patients.

The treatment here: oral pan-JAK inhibitor, 5-10 mg twice daily. The CDR3 extends over 12 amino acids. V was clipped by 7 bases and J by 6 bases, with 15 bases between them. In germline, CDR1 is SQVTM, CDR2 ANQGSEA. After isolation, RNA underwent reverse transcription to generate cDNA as the sequencing template. The table came from immunoSEQ multiplex PCR; TCRdb's copy has only in-frame clones and leaves some out. The sample records approximately 200,000 clones, approximately 56% being singletons. The receptor was derived from a human donor with alopecia areata. The sample was CD4+ T cells sorted from blood, taken at week 4, from a patient treated with tofacitinib. This chain joins TRBV29-1 and TRBJ1-2; maybe TRBD1 (5 bases). The CDR3 DNA sequence: TGCAGCGCCCGTAAAGGGGCCGATGGCTACACCTTC. Residues: CSARKGADGYTF.